The 6 T cell receptor beta chains below all came from one sample that was sequenced in a study of T cells in Graves' hyperthyroidism and ophthalmopathy (dated by TCRdb to between 2018 and 2021). The protocol used for the library was multiplex PCR. These reads were obtained on an Illumina HiSeq 2000. TCR beta CDR3 regions were amplified from RNA transcripts. For the first round of RT-PCR on the TCR CDR3, the HTBI primer set was used together with the Qiagen OneStep RT-PCR kit. TCRdb passed the public sequencing reads through fastp at Q25 and MiXCR, retaining productive beta sequences. Each CDR3 protein appears once, grouped with its most common genes and DNA. This sample lists about 270,000 distinct CDR3 sequences; under 30% were detected once. About 25% of the sample is taken by the ten largest. Sequencing was performed on blood. The receptors derive from a man aged 35 to 55 with Graves' hyperthyroidism that later progressed to Graves' ophthalmopathy.

This clonotype was found many times. CDR3 amino acids: CASSVSGTSGTYEQYF. Here the CDR3 DNA reads TGCGCCAGCAGCGTCTCCGGGACTAGCGGAACCTACGAGCAGTACTTC. V gene TRBV5-1 combines with J gene TRBJ2-7; 11 bases agree with TRBD2. Unmatched junction bases numbered 8, after V lost 4 bases and J lost 2 bases. CDR3 length: 16 amino acids. Germline V gene lookup returns CDR1 SGHRS and CDR2 YFSETQ.

The chain is built from TRBV6-1 and TRBJ1-3; TRBD1 is a possible D gene (6 bases). The V gene's germline CDR1 is MNHNS and CDR2 SASEGT. The CDR3 has 15 amino acids. The germline V and J ends were trimmed by 4 bases and 2 bases, with 12 bases remaining between them. The CDR3 protein is CASSAIDRTGNTIYF. The DNA of the CDR3 is TGTGCCAGCAGTGCCATTGACAGGACTGGAAACACCATATATTTT.

This clonotype appeared many times. The chain is built from TRBV2 and TRBJ2-7; D uncertain. The V end lost 3 bases, the J end lost 4 bases, and 7 bases lay between the germline ends. The CDR3 has 12 residues. CDR1 is SNHLY, CDR2 FYNNEI, per germline. The CDR3 here is CASSDRIYEQYF. The CDR3 DNA follows: TGTGCCAGCAGTGACCGGATTTACGAGCAGTACTTC.

The chain combines TRBV7-2 with TRBJ2-7; D tentatively fits TRBD1 or TRBD2 (5 bases each). The CDR3 is 12 residues long. Trimming cost V 5 bases and J 3 bases, with 8 bases left between them. CDR1 and CDR2 from the germline V gene are SGHTA and FQGNSA. CDR3 loop: CASSGTIYEQYF. The CDR3 DNA reads as TGTGCCAGCAGCGGGACCATCTACGAGCAGTACTTC.

This clonotype was recorded at least ten times. This chain connects TRBV11-3 to TRBJ2-2, with 7 bases matching TRBD2. Per the germline V gene, CDR1 is SGHNT and CDR2 is YENEEA. The junction had 19 bases not matched to a gene; V was cut back by 1 base and J by 5 bases. This CDR3 is built from 20 residues. Written as DNA, the CDR3 is TGTGCCAGCAGCTTAGTTGGACGGCGGAGCGGGATGATCGGGACCGGGGAGCTGTTTTTT. Amino acids: CASSLVGRRSGMIGTGELFF.

This clonotype has only a few counts. The genes are TRBV6-5 and TRBJ1-1, with 7 bases matching TRBD1. CDR3 size: 15 residues. Trimming removed 4 bases from V and 0 bases from J; junction bases left unmatched: 5. CDR1 is MNHEY and CDR2 is SVGAGI in the germline V gene. The CDR3: CASSSKTGMNTEAFF. The CDR3 DNA reads TGTGCCAGCAGTTCGAAGACAGGGATGAACACTGAAGCTTTCTTT.